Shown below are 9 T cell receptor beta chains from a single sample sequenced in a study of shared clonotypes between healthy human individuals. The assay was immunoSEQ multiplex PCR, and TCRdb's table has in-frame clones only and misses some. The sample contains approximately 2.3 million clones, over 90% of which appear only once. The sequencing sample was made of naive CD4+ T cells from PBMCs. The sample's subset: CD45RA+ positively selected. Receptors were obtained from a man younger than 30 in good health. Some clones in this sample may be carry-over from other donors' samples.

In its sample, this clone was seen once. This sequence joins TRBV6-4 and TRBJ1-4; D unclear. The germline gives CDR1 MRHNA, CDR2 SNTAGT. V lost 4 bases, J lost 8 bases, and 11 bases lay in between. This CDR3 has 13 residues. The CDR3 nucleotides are TGTGCCAGCAGTGTCCAACCCAAGGAAAAACTGTTTTTT. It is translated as CASSVQPKEKLFF.

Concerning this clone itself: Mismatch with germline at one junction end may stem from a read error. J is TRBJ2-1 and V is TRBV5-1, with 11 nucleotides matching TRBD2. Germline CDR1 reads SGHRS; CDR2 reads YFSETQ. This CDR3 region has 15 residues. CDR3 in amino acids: CASSLGLADVLEQFF. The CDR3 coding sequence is TGCGCCAGCAGTTTGGGACTAGCGGACGTTCTCGAGCAGTTCTTC. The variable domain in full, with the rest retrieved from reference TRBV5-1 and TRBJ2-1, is KAGVTQTPRYLIKTRGQQVTLSCSPISGHRSVSWYQQTPGQGLQFLFEYFSETQRNKGNFPGRFSGRQFSNSRSEMNVSTLELGDSALYLCASSLGLADVLEQFFGPGTRLTVL.

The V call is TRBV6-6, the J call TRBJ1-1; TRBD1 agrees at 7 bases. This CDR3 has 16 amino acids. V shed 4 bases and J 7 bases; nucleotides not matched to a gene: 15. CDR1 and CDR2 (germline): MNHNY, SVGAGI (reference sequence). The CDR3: CASSLLGGADGDEAFF. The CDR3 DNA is TGTGCCAGCAGTTTATTAGGGGGCGCAGATGGGGATGAAGCTTTCTTT.

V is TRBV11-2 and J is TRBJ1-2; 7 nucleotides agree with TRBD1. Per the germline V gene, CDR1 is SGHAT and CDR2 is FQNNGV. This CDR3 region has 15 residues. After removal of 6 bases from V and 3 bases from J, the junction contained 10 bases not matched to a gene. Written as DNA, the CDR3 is TGTGCCAGCAGACGAGATAGGGGGCAGGACTATGGCTACACCTTC. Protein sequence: CASRRDRGQDYGYTF.

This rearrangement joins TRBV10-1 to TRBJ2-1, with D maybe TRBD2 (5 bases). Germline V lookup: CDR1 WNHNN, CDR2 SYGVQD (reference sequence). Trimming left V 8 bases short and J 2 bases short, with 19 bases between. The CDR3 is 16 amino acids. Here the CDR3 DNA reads TGCGCCAGCGGTTCGAGGAGGCTACTCCCCTACAATGAGCAGTTCTTC. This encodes CASGSRRLLPYNEQFF.

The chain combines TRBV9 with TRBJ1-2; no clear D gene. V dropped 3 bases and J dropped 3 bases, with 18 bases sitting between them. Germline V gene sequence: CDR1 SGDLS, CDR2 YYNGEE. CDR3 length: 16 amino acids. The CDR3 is CASSAPPPWDHYGYTF. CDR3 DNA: TGTGCCAGCAGCGCGCCACCCCCCTGGGATCACTATGGCTACACCTTC.

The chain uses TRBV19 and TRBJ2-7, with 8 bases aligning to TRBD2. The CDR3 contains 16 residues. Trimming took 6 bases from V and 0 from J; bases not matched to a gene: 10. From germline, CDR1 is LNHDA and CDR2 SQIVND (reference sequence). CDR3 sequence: CASSLPSGSSSYEQYF. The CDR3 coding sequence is TGTGCCAGTAGCCTTCCGAGCGGGAGTAGCTCCTACGAGCAGTACTTC.

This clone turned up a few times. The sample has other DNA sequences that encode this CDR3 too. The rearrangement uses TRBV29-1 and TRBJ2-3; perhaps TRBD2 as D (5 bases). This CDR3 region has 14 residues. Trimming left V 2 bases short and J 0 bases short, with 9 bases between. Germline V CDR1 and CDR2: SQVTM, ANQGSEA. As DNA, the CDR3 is TGCAGCGTTGAACGCGGGTCTAGCACAGATACGCAGTATTTT. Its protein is CSVERGSSTDTQYF.

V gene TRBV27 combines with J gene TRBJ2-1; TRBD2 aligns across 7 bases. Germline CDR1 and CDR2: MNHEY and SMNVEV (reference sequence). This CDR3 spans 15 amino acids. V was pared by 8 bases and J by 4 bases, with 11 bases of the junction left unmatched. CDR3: CASRRAGVTYNEQFF. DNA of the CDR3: TGTGCCAGCCGAAGGGCGGGAGTCACATACAATGAGCAGTTCTTC.